The next 14 T cell receptor beta chains were all read from a single sample in a study of shared clonotypes between healthy human individuals. Naive-designated CD8 cells lacked CD45RO, were positively enriched for CCR7, and omitted terminally differentiated effector memory CD45RA+ cells. Profiling relied on immunoSEQ multiplex PCR, and the TCRdb table lists in-frame clones only, not all of them. The sample yields roughly 2.1 million clones, about 93% seen once. Sequences were obtained from naive CD8+ T cells from PBMCs. Every receptor here comes from a man aged 18 to 30 in good health. Some clones in this sample may be carry-over from other donors' samples.

Only one count was recorded for this clone. The gene calls are TRBV27 and TRBJ2-7; TRBD2 matches 12 bases. This CDR3 is 16 amino acids long. Trimming took 6 bases from V and 4 from J; bases not matched to a gene: 10. CDR1 is MNHEY and CDR2 is SMNVEV in the germline V gene (reference sequence). The CDR3 spells CASRRGLAGYSYEQYF. CDR3 sequence (DNA): TGTGCCAGCAGACGAGGACTAGCGGGGTACTCTTACGAGCAGTACTTC.

V is TRBV7-2 and J is TRBJ2-7; 11 positions match TRBD2. The CDR3 spans 16 residues. After removal of 5 bases from V and 1 base from J, the junction contained 7 bases not matched to a gene. The germline gives CDR1 SGHTA, CDR2 FQGNSA. The CDR3 region is CASSPRGLAGSYEQYF. The CDR3 DNA reads as TGTGCCAGCAGCCCTCGAGGACTAGCGGGTTCCTACGAGCAGTACTTC.

This rearrangement joins TRBV27 to TRBJ2-3, with D maybe TRBD2 (5 bases). The germline V and J ends were trimmed by 3 bases and 9 bases, with 13 bases remaining between them. Per germline, CDR1 MNHEY and CDR2 SMNVEV (reference sequence). The CDR3 sequence is 13 residues long. The CDR3 DNA is TGTGCCAGCAGTTTCGGGCGGAGGTACACGCAGTATTTT. This codes for CASSFGRRYTQYF.

The CDR3, as DNA: TGTGCCAGCAGCTTGGAGGCCACAGGGGAGCTGAACACTGAAGCTTTCTTT. Translating gives CASSLEATGELNTEAFF. The chain carries TRBV7-9 and TRBJ1-1; 7 bases align to TRBD1. Germline CDR1 reads SEHNR; CDR2 reads FQNEAQ (reference sequence). The CDR3 is 17 amino acids. Trimming cost V 3 bases and J 0 bases; bases outside gene matches: 10.

About this clone: The same CDR3 also results from other DNA sequences found in this sample. The chain joins TRBV5-1 to TRBJ2-7; possible D gene TRBD2, 6 bases. Germline V lookup: CDR1 SGHRS, CDR2 YFSETQ. Between the trimmed V and J ends, which lost 5 bases and 4 bases, there was a span of 13 bases. The CDR3 consists of 13 residues. CDR3 bases: TGCGCCAGCAGGGCGGGAAGTAGTTACGAGCAGTACTTC. This gives the protein CASRAGSSYEQYF.

This sequence joins TRBV29-1 and TRBJ2-1; TRBD2 is a possible D gene (6 bases). This CDR3 is 13 amino acids long. The germline gives CDR1 SQVTM, CDR2 ANQGSEA. V dropped 0 bases and J dropped 9 bases, with 12 bases sitting between them. Here the CDR3 DNA reads TGCAGCGTTGAAGATCGAAGTAGCGGTGAGCAGTTCTTC. It is translated as CSVEDRSSGEQFF.

The chain joins TRBV27 to TRBJ2-7; 8 nucleotides align to TRBD1. The J segment lost 5 bases and the V segment lost 1 base, leaving 10 bases of the junction unmatched. The CDR3 consists of 16 residues. The germline CDR1 and CDR2 sequences are MNHEY and SMNVEV (reference sequence). CDR3 amino acids: CASSLLVATGADEQYF. CDR3 DNA sequence: TGTGCCAGCAGTTTATTAGTGGCGACAGGGGCGGACGAGCAGTACTTC.

This clone was seen a single time. CDR3 sequence: CATSRDRVSTEAFF. The DNA of the CDR3 is TGTGCCACCAGCAGAGACAGGGTGAGCACTGAAGCTTTCTTT. The J gene is TRBJ1-1, the V gene TRBV15; D perhaps matches TRBD1 (5 bases). Trimming shortened V by 0 bases and J by 4 bases, and 9 bases separated the two germline ends. The CDR3 is 14 amino acids. Germline V CDR1 and CDR2: LNHNV, YYDKDF (reference sequence).

This clone was recorded only once. V usage is TRBV15 and J usage is TRBJ2-1; D is unclear. Germline V gene data show CDR1 as LNHNV and CDR2 as YYDKDF (reference sequence). The CDR3 extends over 12 amino acids. V was trimmed by 3 bases and J by 2 bases, leaving 2 bases between them. The CDR3 sequence: CATSSAYNEQFF. The CDR3 DNA follows: TGTGCCACCAGCAGTGCCTACAATGAGCAGTTCTTC.

The rearrangement links TRBV6-5 to TRBJ1-1; maybe TRBD1 (5 bases). The CDR3 loop spans 13 amino acids. In germline, CDR1 is MNHEY, CDR2 SVGAGI. Trimming pared 5 bases from V and 5 bases from J, leaving 12 bases between. The CDR3 loop is CASSGAPGTEAFF. The CDR3 DNA follows: TGTGCCAGCAGTGGGGCTCCGGGGACTGAAGCTTTCTTT.

The V gene is TRBV7-6, the J gene TRBJ1-3; 11 nucleotides match TRBD1. Germline-derived CDR1 and CDR2 are SGHVS and FNYEAQ. This CDR3 has 17 residues. V trimming: 1 base; J trimming: 2 bases; junction bases outside the gene matches: 4. CDR3 DNA sequence: TGTGCCAGCAGCTTAGTTGGACAGGGGGCAACTGGAAACACCATATATTTT. It encodes CASSLVGQGATGNTIYF. Full variable domain (outside the CDR3, taken from reference TRBV7-6 and TRBJ1-3): GAGVSQSPRYKVTKRGQDVALRCDPISGHVSLYWYRQALGQGPEFLTYFNYEAQQDKSGLPNDRFSAERPEGSISTLTIQRTEQRDSAMYRCASSLVGQGATGNTIYFGEGSWLTVV.

The V and J genes are TRBV11-2 and TRBJ2-7, with TRBD2 matching 12 bases. CDR1 and CDR2 (germline): SGHAT, FQNNGV. The CDR3 extends over 16 amino acids. V lost 4 bases and J lost 3; bases outside the gene matches: 7. CDR3 in DNA: TGTGCCAGCAGCTACGGGACTAGCGGGCTGGACTACGAGCAGTACTTC. Its translation is CASSYGTSGLDYEQYF.

The chain has TRBV11-1 and TRBJ1-1; 11 bases agree with TRBD1. The germline V gene has CDR1 SGHAT and CDR2 FQDESV (reference sequence). The CDR3 contains 15 residues. V shed 3 bases, J shed 0 bases, and the junction held 0 bases outside the gene matches. Written as DNA, the CDR3 is TGTGCCAGCAGCTTGGGACAGGGGGTGAACACTGAAGCTTTCTTT. Protein sequence: CASSLGQGVNTEAFF.

V and J are TRBV27 and TRBJ2-1; 11 bases fit TRBD1. The CDR3 loop spans 14 amino acids. Per the germline V gene, CDR1 is MNHEY and CDR2 is SMNVEV (reference sequence). V dropped 8 bases and J dropped 9; count of bases not matched to a gene: 9. The CDR3 DNA is TGTGCCAGCTCCGGGGACAGGGGGGTGCGTGAGCAGTTCTTC. It codes for CASSGDRGVREQFF.